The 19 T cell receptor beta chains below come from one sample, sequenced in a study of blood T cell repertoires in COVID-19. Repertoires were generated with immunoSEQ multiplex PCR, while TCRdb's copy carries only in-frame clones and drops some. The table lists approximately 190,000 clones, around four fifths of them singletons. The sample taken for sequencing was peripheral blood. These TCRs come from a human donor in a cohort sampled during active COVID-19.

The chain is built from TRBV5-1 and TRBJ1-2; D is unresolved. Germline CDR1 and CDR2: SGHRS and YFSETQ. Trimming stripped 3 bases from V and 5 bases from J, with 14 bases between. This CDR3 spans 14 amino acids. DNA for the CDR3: TGCGCCAGCAGCTCTGAACCGGGGTCATATGGCTACACCTTC. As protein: CASSSEPGSYGYTF. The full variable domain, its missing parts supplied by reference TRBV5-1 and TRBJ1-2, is KAGVTQTPRYLIKTRGQQVTLSCSPISGHRSVSWYQQTPGQGLQFLFEYFSETQRNKGNFPGRFSGRQFSNSRSEMNVSTLELGDSALYLCASSSEPGSYGYTFGSGTRLTVV.

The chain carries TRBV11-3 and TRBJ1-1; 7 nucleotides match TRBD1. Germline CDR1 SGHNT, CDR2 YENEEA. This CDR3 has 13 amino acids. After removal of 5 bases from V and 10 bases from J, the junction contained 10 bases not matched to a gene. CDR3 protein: CASSPGDSRVAFF. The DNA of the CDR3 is TGTGCCAGCAGCCCTGGGGACAGCCGTGTAGCTTTCTTT.

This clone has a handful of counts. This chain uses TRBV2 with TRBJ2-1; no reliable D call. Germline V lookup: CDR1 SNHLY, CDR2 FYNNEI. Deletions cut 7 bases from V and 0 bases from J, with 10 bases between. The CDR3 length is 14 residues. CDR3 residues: CASNFESSYNEQFF. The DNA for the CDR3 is TGTGCCAGCAATTTCGAGAGCTCCTACAATGAGCAGTTCTTC.

The CDR3 is CAGGRDSYNEQFF. The CDR3 bases are TGTGCCGGAGGACGGGACTCATACAATGAGCAGTTCTTC. This chain joins TRBV2 and TRBJ2-1; the D gene is possibly TRBD2 (6 bases). The V end lost 11 bases, the J end lost 4 bases, and 15 bases lay between the germline ends. In germline, CDR1 is SNHLY, CDR2 FYNNEI. This CDR3 is 13 amino acids long.

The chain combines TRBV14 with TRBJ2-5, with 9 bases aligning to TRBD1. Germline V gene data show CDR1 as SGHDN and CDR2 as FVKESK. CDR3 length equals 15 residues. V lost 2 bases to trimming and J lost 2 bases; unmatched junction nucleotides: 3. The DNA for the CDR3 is TGTGCCAGCAGCCAATTGACAGGGGGTCAAGAGACCCAGTACTTC. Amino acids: CASSQLTGGQETQYF.

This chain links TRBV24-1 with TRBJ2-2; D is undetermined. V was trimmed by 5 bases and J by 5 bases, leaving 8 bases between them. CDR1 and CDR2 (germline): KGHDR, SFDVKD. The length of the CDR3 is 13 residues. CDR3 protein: CATSGGLTGELFF. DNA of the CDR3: TGTGCCACCAGTGGAGGATTAACCGGGGAGCTGTTTTTT.

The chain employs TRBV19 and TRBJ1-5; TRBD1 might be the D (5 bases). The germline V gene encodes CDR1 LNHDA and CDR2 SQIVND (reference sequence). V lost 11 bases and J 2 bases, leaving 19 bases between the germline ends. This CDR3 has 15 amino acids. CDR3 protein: CASRVGGGGNQPQHF. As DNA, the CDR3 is TGTGCCTCCCGAGTCGGGGGTGGGGGCAATCAGCCCCAGCATTTT.

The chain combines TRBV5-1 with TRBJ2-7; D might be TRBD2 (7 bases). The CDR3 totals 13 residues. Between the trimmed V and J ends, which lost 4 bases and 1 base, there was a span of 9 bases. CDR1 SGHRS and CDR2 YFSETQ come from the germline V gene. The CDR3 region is CASSAGASYEQYF. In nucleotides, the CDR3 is TGCGCCAGCAGCGCGGGGGCATCCTACGAGCAGTACTTC.

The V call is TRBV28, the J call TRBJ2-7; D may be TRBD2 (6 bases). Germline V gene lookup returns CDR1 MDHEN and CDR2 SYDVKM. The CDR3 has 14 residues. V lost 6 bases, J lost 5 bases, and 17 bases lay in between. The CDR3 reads CASSPLRGIHEQYF. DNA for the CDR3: TGTGCCAGCAGCCCTTTACGGGGGATACACGAGCAGTACTTC.

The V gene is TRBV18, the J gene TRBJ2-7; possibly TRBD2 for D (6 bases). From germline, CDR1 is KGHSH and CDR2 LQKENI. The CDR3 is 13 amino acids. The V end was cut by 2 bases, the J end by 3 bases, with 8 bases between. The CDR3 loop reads CASSPGGRYEQYV. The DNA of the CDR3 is TGTGCCAGCTCACCAGGAGGGCGCTACGAGCAGTACGTC.

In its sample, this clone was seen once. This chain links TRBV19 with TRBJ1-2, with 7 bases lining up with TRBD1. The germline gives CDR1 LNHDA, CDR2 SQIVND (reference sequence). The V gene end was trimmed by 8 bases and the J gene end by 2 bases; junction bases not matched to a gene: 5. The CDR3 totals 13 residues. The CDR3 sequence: CASQETGNYGYTF. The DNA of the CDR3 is TGTGCCAGTCAAGAGACAGGGAACTATGGCTACACCTTC.

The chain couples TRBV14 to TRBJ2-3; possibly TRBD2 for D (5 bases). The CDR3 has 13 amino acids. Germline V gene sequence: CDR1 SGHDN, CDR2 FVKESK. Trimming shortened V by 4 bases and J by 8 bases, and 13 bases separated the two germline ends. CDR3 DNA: TGTGCCAGCAGCCCCCCTGGAGGTGTTACGCAGTATTTT. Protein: CASSPPGGVTQYF. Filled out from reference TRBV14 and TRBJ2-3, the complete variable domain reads EAGVTQFPSHSVIEKGQTVTLRCDPISGHDNLYWYRRVMGKEIKFLLHFVKESKQDESGMPNNRFLAERTGGTYSTLKVQPAELEDSGVYFCASSPPGGVTQYFGPGTRLTVL.

The CDR3 DNA is TGCAGCGTTGAAGGGGCTAGCGGGTCCTACGAGCAGTACTTC. This codes for CSVEGASGSYEQYF. V is TRBV29-1 and J is TRBJ2-7; the match to TRBD2 covers 8 bases. CDR3 size: 14 residues. After removal of 1 base from V and 1 base from J, the junction contained 3 bases not matched to a gene. CDR1 and CDR2 (germline): SQVTM, ANQGSEA.

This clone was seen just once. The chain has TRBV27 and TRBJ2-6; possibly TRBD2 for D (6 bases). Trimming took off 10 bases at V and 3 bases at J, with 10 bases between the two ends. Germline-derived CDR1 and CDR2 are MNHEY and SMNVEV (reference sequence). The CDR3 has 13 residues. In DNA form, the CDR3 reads TGTGCCACCTGGCGGGGTGGGGCCAACGTCCTGACTTTC. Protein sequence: CATWRGGANVLTF.

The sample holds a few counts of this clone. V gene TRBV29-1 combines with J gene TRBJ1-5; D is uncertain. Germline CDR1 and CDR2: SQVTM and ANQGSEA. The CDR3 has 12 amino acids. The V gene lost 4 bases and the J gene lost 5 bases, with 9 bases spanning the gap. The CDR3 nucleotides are TGCAGCGTTGGGTCAGGTGATCAGCCCCAGCATTTT. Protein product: CSVGSGDQPQHF.

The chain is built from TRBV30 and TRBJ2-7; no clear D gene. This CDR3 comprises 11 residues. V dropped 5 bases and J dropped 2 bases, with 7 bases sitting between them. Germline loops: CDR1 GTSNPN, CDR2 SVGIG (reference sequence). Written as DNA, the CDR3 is TGTGCCTGGGAGAGGACCTACGAGCAGTACTTC. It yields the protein CAWERTYEQYF. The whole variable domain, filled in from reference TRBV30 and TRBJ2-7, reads SQTIHQWPATLVQPVGSPLSLECTVEGTSNPNLYWYRQAAGRGLQLLFYSVGIGQISSEVPQNLSASRPQDRQFILSSKKLLLSDSGFYLCAWERTYEQYFGPGTRLTVT.

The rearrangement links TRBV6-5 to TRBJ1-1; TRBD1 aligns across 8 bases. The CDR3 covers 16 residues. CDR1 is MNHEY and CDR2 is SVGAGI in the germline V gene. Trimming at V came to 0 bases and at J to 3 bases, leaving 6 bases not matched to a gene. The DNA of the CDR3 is TGTGCCAGCAGTTACTCCCGACTGACAGGGGACACTGAAGCTTTCTTT. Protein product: CASSYSRLTGDTEAFF.

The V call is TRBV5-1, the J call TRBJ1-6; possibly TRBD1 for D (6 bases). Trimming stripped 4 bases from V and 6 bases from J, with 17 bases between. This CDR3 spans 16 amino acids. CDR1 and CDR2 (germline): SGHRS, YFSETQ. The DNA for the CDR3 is TGCGCCAGCAGCAACCGACAGGCCAATCTTAATTCACCCCTCCACTTT. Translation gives CASSNRQANLNSPLHF.

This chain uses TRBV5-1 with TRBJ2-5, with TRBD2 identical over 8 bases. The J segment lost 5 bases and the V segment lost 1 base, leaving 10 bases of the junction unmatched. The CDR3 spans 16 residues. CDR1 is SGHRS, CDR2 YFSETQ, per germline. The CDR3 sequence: CASSLLGLAGEETQYF. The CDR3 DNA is TGCGCCAGCAGCTTGTTAGGTCTAGCGGGCGAGGAGACCCAGTACTTC.